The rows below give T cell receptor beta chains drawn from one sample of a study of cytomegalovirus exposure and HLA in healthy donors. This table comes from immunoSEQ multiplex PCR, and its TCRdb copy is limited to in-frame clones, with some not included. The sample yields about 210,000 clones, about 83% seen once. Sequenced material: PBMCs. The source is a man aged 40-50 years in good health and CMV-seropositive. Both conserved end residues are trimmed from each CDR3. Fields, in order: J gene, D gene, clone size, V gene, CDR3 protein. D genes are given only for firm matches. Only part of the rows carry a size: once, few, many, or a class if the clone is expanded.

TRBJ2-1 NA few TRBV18 ASSRTSSPDEQF
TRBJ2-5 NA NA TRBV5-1 ASSLAGRGSLVETQY
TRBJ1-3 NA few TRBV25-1 ASTLYGTIY
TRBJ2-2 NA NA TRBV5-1 ASSPNRDTGELF
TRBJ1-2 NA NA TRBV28 ASMGNYGYT
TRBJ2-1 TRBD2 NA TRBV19 ATRDYYEQF
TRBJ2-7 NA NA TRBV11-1 ANSLHSLTDEQY
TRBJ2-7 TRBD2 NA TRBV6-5 ASSSERGRSYEQY
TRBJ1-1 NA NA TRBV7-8 ASSFWETEAF
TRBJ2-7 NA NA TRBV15 ATSRDIAYEQY
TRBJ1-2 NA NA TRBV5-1 ASSLSPGMENGYT